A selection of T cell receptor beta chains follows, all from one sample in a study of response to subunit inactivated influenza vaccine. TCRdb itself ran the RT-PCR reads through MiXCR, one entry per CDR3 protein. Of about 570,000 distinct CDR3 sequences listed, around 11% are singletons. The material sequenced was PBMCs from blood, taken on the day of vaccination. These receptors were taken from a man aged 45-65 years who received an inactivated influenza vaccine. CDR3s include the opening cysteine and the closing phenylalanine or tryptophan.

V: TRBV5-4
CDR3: CASSLPGAGGKETQYF

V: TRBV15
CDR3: CATSRENSGNTIYF

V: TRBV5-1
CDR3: CASSLEQGFMSYNEQFF

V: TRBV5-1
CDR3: CASSPGNYGADTQYF

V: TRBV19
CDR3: CASSISGFGSPLHF

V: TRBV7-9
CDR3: CASSLQAREKLFF

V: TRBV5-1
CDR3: CASSFPGQPYNEQFF

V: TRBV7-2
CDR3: CASSPGQGGVQPQHF

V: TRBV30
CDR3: CAWSRPDYQPQHF

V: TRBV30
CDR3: CAWRRTAWLGPLHF

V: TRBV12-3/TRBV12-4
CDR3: CASSFRVSATEAFF

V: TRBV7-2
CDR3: CASSTTTGPSPLHF

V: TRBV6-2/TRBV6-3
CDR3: CASSYPQALETQYF

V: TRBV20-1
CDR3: CSAPMALQETQYF

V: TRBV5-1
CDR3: CASSLAAVSNGYTF

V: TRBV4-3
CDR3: CASSQDVATPYGYTF

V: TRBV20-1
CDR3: CRAGVGTDTQYF

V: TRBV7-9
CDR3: CASSYGLAGESYEQYF

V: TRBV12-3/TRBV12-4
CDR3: CASRDTGSYEQYF

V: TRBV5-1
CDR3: CASSRVPRGELFF

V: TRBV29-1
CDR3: CSAAGPLNTGELFF

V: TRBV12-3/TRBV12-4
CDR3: CASSFAGPSTEAFF

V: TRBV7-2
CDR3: CASSLVRAGDSPLHF

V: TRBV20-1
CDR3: CSARRRANYGYTF

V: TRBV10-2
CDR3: CANRGDGRRPTDTQYF

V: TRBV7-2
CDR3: CASSSETSGGTQYF

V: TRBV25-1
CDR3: CASRDTLTQAGSTDTQYF

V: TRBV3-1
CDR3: CASSQFLGDYGYTF

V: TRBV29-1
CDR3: CSVGLGLSKTQYF

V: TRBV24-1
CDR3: CATSEPRRDRVGDEQFF

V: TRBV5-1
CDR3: CASSLRPGDTQYF

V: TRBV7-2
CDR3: CASSLGMGLGLETQYF

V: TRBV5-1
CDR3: CASSLAAGGSYNEQFF

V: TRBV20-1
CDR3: CSALRDPTDYEQYF

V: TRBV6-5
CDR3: CASSYWGQGSGYEQYF

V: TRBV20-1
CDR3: CSATGTGAGEQYF

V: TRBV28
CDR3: CASSLWGGAEAFF

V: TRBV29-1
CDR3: CSVEGGARNSYNEQFF

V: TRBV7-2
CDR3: CASSLNYGQPHHF

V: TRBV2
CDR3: CASSPNSVGLAGGEQFF

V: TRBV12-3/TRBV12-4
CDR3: CASSPRASGTYEQYF

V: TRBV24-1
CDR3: CATSDRTDTNEKLFF

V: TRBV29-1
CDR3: CSVRFWPEKGGPSYEQYF

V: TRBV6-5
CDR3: CASSYSPRQPQHF

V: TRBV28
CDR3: CASSSLNLLGTGYGYTF

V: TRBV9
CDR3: CASSVAPGLTNTGELFF

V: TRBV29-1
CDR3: CSVRDREALCSGNTIYF

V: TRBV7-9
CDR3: CASSLETLAGIYEQYF

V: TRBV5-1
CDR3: CASSSDRMNTEAFF

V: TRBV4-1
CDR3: CASSPQGAKTGELFF

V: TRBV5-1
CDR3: CASSLPMAYNEQFF

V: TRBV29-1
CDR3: CSVPEGNEQFF

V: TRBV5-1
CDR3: CASSHEPYSVGANVLTF

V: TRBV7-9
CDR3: CASSSPLAGVGDTQYF

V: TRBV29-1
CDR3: CSALGGTYEQYF

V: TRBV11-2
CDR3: CASSFLLADPTDTQYF

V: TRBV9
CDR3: CASSVGPGRSSGANVLTF